The 5 T cell receptor beta chains below come from one sample, sequenced in a study of blood T cell repertoires in COVID-19. Libraries were prepared by immunoSEQ multiplex PCR; TCRdb keeps only in-frame clonotypes and omits some of them. The data hold 250,000 to 350,000 clones, with less than 90% observed a single time. Source material: peripheral blood. Every receptor here comes from a woman aged 70-85 years with COVID-19, enrolled during active disease.

The CDR3 spells CASSRTGGLYNEQFF. The CDR3 DNA sequence: TGTGCCAGCAGCCGGACGGGGGGACTCTACAATGAGCAGTTCTTC. The chain has TRBV11-3 and TRBJ2-1; TRBD2 agrees at 7 bases. J lost 3 bases, V lost 5 bases, and 7 bases had no gene match. Germline CDR1 reads SGHNT; CDR2 reads YENEEA. The CDR3 is made up of 15 amino acids.

This sequence joins TRBV10-1 and TRBJ2-7; unclear D gene. The germline gives CDR1 WNHNN, CDR2 SYGVQD (reference sequence). V lost 2 bases and J lost 1, with 12 bases in between. The CDR3 sequence is 15 residues long. In DNA, the CDR3 is TGCGCCAGCAGTGAGGGTAGTGGGCCTTCCTACGAGCAGTACTTC. Residues: CASSEGSGPSYEQYF.

The CDR3, as DNA: TGTGCCAGATCGGGTAAAGGAGCTTTCTTT. Its protein is CARSGKGAFF. The rearrangement joins TRBV2 to TRBJ1-1; the D is unclear. Looked up from germline, CDR1 is SNHLY and CDR2 is FYNNEI. The CDR3 is 10 residues long. Trimming shortened V by 9 bases and J by 10 bases, and 12 bases separated the two germline ends.

The chain joins TRBV24-1 to TRBJ2-5, with 9 bases lining up with TRBD2. This CDR3 is 15 amino acids long. In germline, CDR1 is KGHDR, CDR2 SFDVKD. The V segment lost 5 bases and the J segment 5 bases; nucleotides outside the gene matches: 8. Here the CDR3 reads CATSAGLASLETQYF. For the CDR3, the DNA is TGTGCCACCAGTGCGGGACTAGCCTCTCTTGAGACCCAGTACTTC.

V and J are TRBV27 and TRBJ2-5; TRBD2 agrees at 7 bases. This CDR3 is 17 amino acids long. The germline CDR1 and CDR2 sequences are MNHEY and SMNVEV (reference sequence). After removal of 6 bases from V and 1 base from J, the junction contained 14 bases not matched to a gene. CDR3 coding DNA: TGTGCCAGCAGCCCCTGGCGGGGGAAGGGGCTCCAAGAGACCCAGTACTTC. This encodes CASSPWRGKGLQETQYF.